The T cell receptor (beta chain) described here comes from a study of T cells after posttransplantation cyclophosphamide. Clones were read by immunoSEQ multiplex PCR, and TCRdb kept only the in-frame ones, dropping some. The repertoire consists of more than 3,000 clones, none detected only once. The CDR3 loop spans 14 amino acids. Losses at the gene ends were 4 bases for V and 3 bases for J; bases not matched to a gene: 4. Germline V gene data show CDR1 as MNHEY and CDR2 as SVGEGT. A marrow graft followed busulfan-fludarabine conditioning, with cyclophosphamide on days +3 and +4. The rearrangement links TRBV6-2 or TRBV6-3 to TRBJ2-5, with TRBD1 matching over 8 bases. The sample here was PBMCs, taken 84 days after allogeneic stem cell transplant with posttransplant cyclophosphamide. The origin of this receptor is a female patient aged 35-55 years who received an allogeneic stem cell transplant from a related donor, was CMV-positive, and had no GVHD. Some T cells may be graft donor cells. The DNA of the CDR3 is TGTGCCAGCAGTTCCCTACAGGGGGAAGAGACCCAGTACTTC. The encoded protein is CASSSLQGEETQYF.